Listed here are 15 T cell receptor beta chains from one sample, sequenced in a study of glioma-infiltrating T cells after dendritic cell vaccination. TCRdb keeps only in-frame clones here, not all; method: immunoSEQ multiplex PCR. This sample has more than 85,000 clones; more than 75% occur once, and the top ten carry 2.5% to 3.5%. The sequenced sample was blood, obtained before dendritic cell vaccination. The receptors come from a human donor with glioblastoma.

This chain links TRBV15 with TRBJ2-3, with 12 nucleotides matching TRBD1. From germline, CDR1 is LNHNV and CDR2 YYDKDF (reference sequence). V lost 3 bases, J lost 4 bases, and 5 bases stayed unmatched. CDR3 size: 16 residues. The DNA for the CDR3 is TGTGCCACCAGCAGGAGGGGACAGGGGGCCTCAGATACGCAGTATTTT. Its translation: CATSRRGQGASDTQYF.

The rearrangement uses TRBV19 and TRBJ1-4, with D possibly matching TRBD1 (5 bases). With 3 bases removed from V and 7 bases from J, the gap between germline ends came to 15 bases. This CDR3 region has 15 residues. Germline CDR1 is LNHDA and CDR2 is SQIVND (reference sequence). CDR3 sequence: CASSIQGTRGEKLFF. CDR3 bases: TGTGCCAGTAGTATTCAGGGAACGCGGGGTGAAAAACTGTTTTTT.

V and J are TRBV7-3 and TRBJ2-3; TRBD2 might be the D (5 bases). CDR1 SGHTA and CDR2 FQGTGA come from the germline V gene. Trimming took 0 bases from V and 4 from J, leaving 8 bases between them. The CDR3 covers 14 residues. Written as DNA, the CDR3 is TGTGCCAGCAGCTTAACGGGAGTACCAGATACGCAGTATTTT. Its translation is CASSLTGVPDTQYF. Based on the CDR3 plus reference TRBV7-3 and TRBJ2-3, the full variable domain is GAGVSQTPSNKVTEKGKYVELRCDPISGHTALYWYRQSLGQGPEFLIYFQGTGAADDSGLPNDRFFAVRPEGSVSTLKIQRTERGDSAVYLCASSLTGVPDTQYFGPGTRLTVL.

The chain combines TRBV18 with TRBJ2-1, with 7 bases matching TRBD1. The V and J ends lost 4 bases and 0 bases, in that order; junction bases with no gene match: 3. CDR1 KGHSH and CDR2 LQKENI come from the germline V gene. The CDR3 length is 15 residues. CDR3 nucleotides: TGTGCCAGCTCACTCCAGGGGGACTCCTACAATGAGCAGTTCTTC. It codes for CASSLQGDSYNEQFF.

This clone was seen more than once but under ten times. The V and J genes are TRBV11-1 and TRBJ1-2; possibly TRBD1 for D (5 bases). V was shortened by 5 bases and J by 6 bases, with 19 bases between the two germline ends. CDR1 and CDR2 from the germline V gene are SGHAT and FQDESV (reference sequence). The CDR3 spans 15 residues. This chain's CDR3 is CASSRRAQLGDGYTF. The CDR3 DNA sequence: TGTGCCAGCAGCCGCCGGGCTCAGTTAGGGGATGGCTACACCTTC.

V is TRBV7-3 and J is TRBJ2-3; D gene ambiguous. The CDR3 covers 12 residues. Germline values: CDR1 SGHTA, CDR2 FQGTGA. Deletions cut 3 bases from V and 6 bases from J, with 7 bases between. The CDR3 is CASSFVGDTQYF. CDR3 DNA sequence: TGTGCCAGCAGCTTCGTTGGCGATACGCAGTATTTT. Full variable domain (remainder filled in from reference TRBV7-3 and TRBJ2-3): GAGVSQTPSNKVTEKGKYVELRCDPISGHTALYWYRQSLGQGPEFLIYFQGTGAADDSGLPNDRFFAVRPEGSVSTLKIQRTERGDSAVYLCASSFVGDTQYFGPGTRLTVL.

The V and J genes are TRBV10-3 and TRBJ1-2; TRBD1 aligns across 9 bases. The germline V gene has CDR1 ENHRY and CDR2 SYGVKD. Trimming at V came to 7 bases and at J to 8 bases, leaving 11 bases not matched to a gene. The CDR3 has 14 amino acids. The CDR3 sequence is CAIKLTGGAEGYTF. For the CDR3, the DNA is TGTGCCATCAAGCTCACAGGGGGCGCAGAAGGCTACACCTTC.

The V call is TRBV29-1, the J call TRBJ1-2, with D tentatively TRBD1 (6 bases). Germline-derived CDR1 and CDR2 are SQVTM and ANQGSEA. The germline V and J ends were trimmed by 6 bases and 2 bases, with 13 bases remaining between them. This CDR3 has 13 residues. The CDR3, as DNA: TGCAGCGTCCTAGGGGGGGCGAACTATGGCTACACCTTC. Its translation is CSVLGGANYGYTF. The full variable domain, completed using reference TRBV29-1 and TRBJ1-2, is SAVISQKPSRDICQRGTSLTIQCQVDSQVTMMFWYRQQPGQSLTLIATANQGSEATYESGFVIDKFPISRPNLTFSTLTVSNMSPEDSSIYLCSVLGGANYGYTFGSGTRLTVV.

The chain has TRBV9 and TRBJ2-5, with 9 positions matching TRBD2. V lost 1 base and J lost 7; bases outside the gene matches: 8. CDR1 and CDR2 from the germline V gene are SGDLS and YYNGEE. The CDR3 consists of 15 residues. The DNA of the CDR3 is TGTGCCAGCAGCGTAAAAGCGGGGGGTCCGGGGACCCAGTACTTC. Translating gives CASSVKAGGPGTQYF.

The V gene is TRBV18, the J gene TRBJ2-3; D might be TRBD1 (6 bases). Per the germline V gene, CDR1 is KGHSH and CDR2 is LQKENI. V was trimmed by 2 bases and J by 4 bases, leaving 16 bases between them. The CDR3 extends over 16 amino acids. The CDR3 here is CASSPGAAGAADTQYF. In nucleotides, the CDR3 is TGTGCCAGCTCACCAGGGGCGGCAGGGGCGGCAGATACGCAGTATTTT.

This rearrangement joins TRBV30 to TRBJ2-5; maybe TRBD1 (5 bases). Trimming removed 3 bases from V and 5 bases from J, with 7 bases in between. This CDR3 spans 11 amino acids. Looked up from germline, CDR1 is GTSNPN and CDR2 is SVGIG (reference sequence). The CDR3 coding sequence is TGTGCCTGGAGCGCAGGGGAGACCCAGTACTTC. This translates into CAWSAGETQYF.

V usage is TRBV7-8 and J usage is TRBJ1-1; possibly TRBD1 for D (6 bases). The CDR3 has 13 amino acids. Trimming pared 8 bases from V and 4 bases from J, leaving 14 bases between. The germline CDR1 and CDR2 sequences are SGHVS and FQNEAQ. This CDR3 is CASGRSGVTEAFF. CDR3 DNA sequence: TGTGCCAGCGGCCGTTCAGGGGTCACTGAAGCTTTCTTT. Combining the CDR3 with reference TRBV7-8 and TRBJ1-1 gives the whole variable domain GAGVSQSPRYKVAKRGQDVALRCDPISGHVSLFWYQQALGQGPEFLTYFQNEAQLDKSGLPSDRFFAERPEGSVSTLKIQRTQQEDSAVYLCASGRSGVTEAFFGQGTRLTVV.

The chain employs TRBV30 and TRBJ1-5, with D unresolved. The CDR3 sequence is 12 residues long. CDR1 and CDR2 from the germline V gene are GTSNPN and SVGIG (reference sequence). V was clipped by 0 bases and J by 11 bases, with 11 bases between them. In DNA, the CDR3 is TGTGCCTGGAGTGTAAATCACGGGTCCCAGCATTTT. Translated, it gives CAWSVNHGSQHF.

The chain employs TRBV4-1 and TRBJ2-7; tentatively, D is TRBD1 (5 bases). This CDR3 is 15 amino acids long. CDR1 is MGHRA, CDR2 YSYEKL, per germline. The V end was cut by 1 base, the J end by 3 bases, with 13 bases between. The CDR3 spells CASSQVGATNYEQYF. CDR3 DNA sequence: TGCGCCAGCAGCCAAGTAGGGGCTACCAACTACGAGCAGTACTTC.

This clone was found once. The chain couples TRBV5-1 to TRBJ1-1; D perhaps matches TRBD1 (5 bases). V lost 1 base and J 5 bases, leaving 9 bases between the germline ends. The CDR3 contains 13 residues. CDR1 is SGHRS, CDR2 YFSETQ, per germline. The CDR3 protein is CASSLMGGTEAFF. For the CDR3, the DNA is TGCGCCAGCAGCTTGATGGGGGGGACTGAAGCTTTCTTT.